The clone carrying this T cell receptor beta chain was counted only a few times. Its antigen remains unidentified. Germline V lookup: CDR1 MGHRA, CDR2 YSYEKL. The CDR3 sequence is 13 residues long. V was cut by 3 bases and J by 10 bases, with 13 bases left in between. The data were taken from a study of blood T cells in healthy people across ages. It was with a sample-barcoded 5' primer and a J-beta primer mix that a second PCR of about 6 to 12 cycles was run. One entry per CDR3 protein results from TCRdb running MiXCR on the 5' RACE reads. The sample carries about 1.8 million distinct CDR3 sequences, 49% recorded once. Study-wide findings and caveats: Any changes in expanded clonotypes were possibly confounded, as donor CMV status remained unknown.

This receptor was identified in a woman between 40 and 55 years old in good health. The chain links TRBV4-1 to TRBJ2-1, with a tentative D call TRBD1 (6 bases). Sequencing was performed on blood. CDR3 nucleotides: TGCGCCAGCAGCCAGCCCCCGGGACACGAGCAGTTCTTC. Its protein product is CASSQPPGHEQFF.